This T cell receptor (beta chain) was profiled in a study of radiotherapy plus CTLA-4 blockade in lung cancer. Across the study: Of the patients, over 15% showed objective responses and approximately 34% attained disease control. Findings and limits, study-wide: An expansion of tumor-derived TCR clones occurred in blood after radiotherapy plus ipilimumab.

The table came from immunoSEQ multiplex PCR; TCRdb's copy has only in-frame clones and leaves some out. This table holds about 38,000 clones, 80% to 90% found once. Between the trimmed V and J ends, which lost 5 bases and 12 bases, there was a span of 14 bases. In germline, CDR1 is SGHTA, CDR2 FQGTGA. The CDR3 has 12 amino acids. Receiving focal radiation plus CTLA-4 blockade with ipilimumab were patients who had chemo-refractory metastatic non-small-cell lung cancer. For this clone: Its specificity is not known.

The rearrangement uses TRBV7-3 and TRBJ2-1, with D perhaps TRBD1 (6 bases). The input for sequencing was peripheral blood, taken from a patient treated with radiotherapy plus ipilimumab. The receptor was derived from a human donor with non-small cell lung cancer whose response to radiotherapy plus ipilimumab could not be evaluated. CDR3 region: CASSQGGGGQFF. As DNA, the CDR3 is TGTGCCAGCAGCCAAGGGGGTGGGGGGCAGTTCTTC.